The 12 T cell receptor beta chains presented below share a single source sample, sequenced in a study of T cells in localized non-small cell lung cancer. Repertoires were generated with immunoSEQ multiplex PCR, while TCRdb's copy carries only in-frame clones and drops some. Of fewer than 25,000 clones listed, roughly nine tenths are singletons. The sequencing here drew on peripheral blood, taken before any cancer treatment. The receptors come from a woman aged 35 to 75 with stage I lung adenocarcinoma.

This clone was seen only once. The chain joins TRBV7-2 to TRBJ2-1; the match to TRBD1 covers 7 bases. Germline V gives CDR1 SGHTA, CDR2 FQGNSA. V shed 5 bases and J 1 base; nucleotides not matched to a gene: 5. The CDR3 totals 15 residues. Here the CDR3 DNA reads TGTGCCAGCAGCCCAGACAGGGTGTCCTACAATGAGCAGTTCTTC. Protein sequence: CASSPDRVSYNEQFF.

The chain joins TRBV4-1 to TRBJ2-7, with 8 bases aligning to TRBD1. V gave up 4 bases and J gave up 6 bases; unmatched junction bases: 11. The CDR3 totals 15 residues. Germline V gene data show CDR1 as MGHRA and CDR2 as YSYEKL. CDR3 in DNA: TGCGCCAGCAGCCTAGGACAGGGTCGTTTCTCCGAGCAGTACTTC. Translated: CASSLGQGRFSEQYF.

The gene calls are TRBV6-1 and TRBJ1-2; D perhaps matches TRBD1 (6 bases). This CDR3 has 15 residues. V dropped 5 bases and J dropped 4 bases, with 17 bases sitting between them. CDR1 is MNHNS, CDR2 SASEGT, per germline. CDR3 bases: TGTGCCAGCAGTCTAAGTCAGGGGTATAGCTATGGCTACACCTTC. Its protein product is CASSLSQGYSYGYTF.

The rearrangement links TRBV30 to TRBJ1-5; D unclear. Germline V gene lookup returns CDR1 GTSNPN and CDR2 SVGIG (reference sequence). The CDR3 has 15 residues. Trimming took off 0 bases at V and 0 bases at J, with 9 bases between the two ends. The CDR3: CAWSVSGNSNQPQHF. In DNA form, the CDR3 reads TGTGCCTGGAGTGTATCCGGGAATAGCAATCAGCCCCAGCATTTT.

J is TRBJ2-1 and V is TRBV29-1, with 9 bases matching TRBD1. This CDR3 is 15 amino acids long. V shed 4 bases, J shed 8 bases, and the junction held 12 bases outside the gene matches. In germline, CDR1 is SQVTM, CDR2 ANQGSEA. As DNA, the CDR3 is TGCAGCGTTGGGTATGGGACAGGGTGGTTCGATGAGCAGTTCTTC. Amino acids: CSVGYGTGWFDEQFF.

CDR3 in amino acids: CAWNIRGVYETQYF. For the CDR3, the DNA is TGTGCCTGGAACATAAGGGGCGTATATGAGACCCAGTACTTC. V usage is TRBV30 and J usage is TRBJ2-5, with TRBD1 as a possible D gene (5 bases). This CDR3 has 14 amino acids. V gave up 4 bases and J gave up 5 bases, with 17 bases separating them. Germline CDR1 GTSNPN, CDR2 SVGIG (reference sequence). Full variable domain (outside the CDR3, taken from reference TRBV30 and TRBJ2-5): SQTIHQWPATLVQPVGSPLSLECTVEGTSNPNLYWYRQAAGRGLQLLFYSVGIGQISSEVPQNLSASRPQDRQFILSSKKLLLSDSGFYLCAWNIRGVYETQYFGPGTRLLVL.

The CDR3: CASSQESTSGGYEQYF. The CDR3 DNA follows: TGCGCCAGCAGCCAAGAATCGACTAGCGGGGGCTACGAGCAGTACTTC. V and J are TRBV4-3 and TRBJ2-7; the match to TRBD2 covers 12 bases. The V gene end was trimmed by 0 bases and the J gene end by 3 bases; junction bases not matched to a gene: 3. CDR1 LGHNA and CDR2 YSLEER come from the germline V gene. The CDR3 extends over 16 amino acids.

The genes are TRBV1 and TRBJ2-7; the D call TRBD1 from the table was never checked on the DNA. TRBV1 is flagged as a pseudogene. This CDR3 comprises 15 residues. As DNA, the CDR3 is TGCACCAGCAGCCCGCCGGACACGACCACCTACGAGCAGTACTTC. It is translated as CTSSPPDTTTYEQYF.

The V and J genes are TRBV29-1 and TRBJ1-2; D perhaps matches TRBD1 (6 bases). V was pared by 6 bases and J by 1 base, with 12 bases between. From germline, CDR1 is SQVTM and CDR2 ANQGSEA. The CDR3 extends over 13 amino acids. The CDR3 bases are TGCAGCGTCAAAAAAGGGGGTAACTATGGCTACACCTTC. Translation: CSVKKGGNYGYTF.

The chain uses TRBV4-3 and TRBJ2-2, with D perhaps given as TRBD1 or TRBD2 (5 bases each). V was cut by 4 bases and J by 0 bases, with 18 bases left in between. Germline V gives CDR1 LGHNA, CDR2 YSLEER. The CDR3 is 18 amino acids. The CDR3 reads CASSRTALGASNTGELFF. The CDR3 DNA reads as TGCGCCAGCAGCCGGACTGCTTTAGGGGCGTCGAACACCGGGGAGCTGTTTTTT.

The chain uses TRBV10-3 and TRBJ2-5; D is unresolved. The assigned J gene may be wrong: the sequence end matches TRBJ2-7 better. Germline V gives CDR1 ENHRY, CDR2 SYGVKD. The CDR3 loop spans 13 amino acids. The CDR3: CAISDGLNYEQYF. CDR3 bases: TGTGCCATCAGTGACGGCCTAAACTACGAGCAGTACTTC.

This chain links TRBV5-1 with TRBJ2-7; possible D gene TRBD2, 6 bases. CDR3 length: 16 residues. V was cut by 4 bases and J by 5 bases, with 22 bases left in between. Looked up from germline, CDR1 is SGHRS and CDR2 is YFSETQ. CDR3 sequence reads: CASSGGTPSSGNEQYF. CDR3 DNA: TGCGCCAGCAGCGGAGGGACCCCGAGTTCGGGTAACGAGCAGTACTTC.